The 14 T cell receptor beta chains below were found in one sample sequenced in a study of T cells in Graves' hyperthyroidism and ophthalmopathy. The source material, RNA transcripts, was used to amplify TCR beta CDR3 regions. TCR CDR3 underwent first-round RT-PCR with the HTBI primer set. A single record per CDR3 protein comes from TCRdb applying MiXCR to the multiplex PCR reads. The data contain around 400,000 distinct CDR3 sequences, approximately 15% of them singletons. Specimen: blood. The source is a woman aged 18-29 years with Graves' hyperthyroidism that later progressed to Graves' ophthalmopathy.

This clonotype has a handful of counts. The chain joins TRBV7-9 to TRBJ2-7, with D uncertain. The CDR3 is made up of 14 amino acids. Germline CDR1 and CDR2: SEHNR and FQNEAQ (reference sequence). Trimming removed 5 bases at V and 3 bases at J, with 14 bases between. The CDR3 is CASSRPPPLYEQYF. In DNA, the CDR3 is TGTGCCAGCAGCCGACCTCCGCCGCTCTACGAGCAGTACTTC. The full variable domain, rest sourced from reference TRBV7-9 and TRBJ2-7, is DTGVSQNPRHKITKRGQNVTFRCDPISEHNRLYWYRQTLGQGPEFLTYFQNEAQLEKSRLLSDRFSAERPKGSFSTLEIQRTEQGDSAMYLCASSRPPPLYEQYFGPGTRLTVT.

This clonotype has ten or more counts. The chain has TRBV20-1 and TRBJ2-2, with 9 bases fitting TRBD1. The CDR3 covers 15 residues. Looked up from germline, CDR1 is DFQATT and CDR2 is SNEGSKA (reference sequence). V was clipped by 2 bases and J by 5 bases; unmatched bases: 6. CDR3 DNA sequence: TGCAGTGCTAGACCCGGGACAGGGCAAACCGGGGAGCTGTTTTTT. Translation: CSARPGTGQTGELFF.

This clonotype was seen many times. This sequence joins TRBV3-1 and TRBJ2-3; 7 bases align to TRBD2. From germline, CDR1 is LGHDT and CDR2 YNNKEL (reference sequence). CDR3 length equals 16 residues. The V and J ends lost 0 bases and 1 base, in that order; junction bases with no gene match: 4. The CDR3 DNA follows: TGTGCCAGCAGCCAAGATCGGGCGGGAGGCACAGATACGCAGTATTTT. Translation: CASSQDRAGGTDTQYF.

The CDR3 sequence is CASGQGSYGYTF. CDR3 DNA sequence: TGTGCCAGCGGTCAGGGAAGCTATGGCTACACCTTC. The genes are TRBV2 and TRBJ1-2; perhaps TRBD1 as D (5 bases). Trimming pared 8 bases from V and 4 bases from J, leaving 11 bases between. This CDR3 comprises 12 residues. Germline CDR1 SNHLY, CDR2 FYNNEI. Looking up the rest from reference TRBV2 and TRBJ1-2 gives the full variable domain: EPEVTQTPSHQVTQMGQEVILRCVPISNHLYFYWYRQILGQKVEFLVSFYNNEISEKSEIFDDQFSVERPDGSNFTLKIRSTKLEDSAMYFCASGQGSYGYTFGSGTRLTVV.

On this clonotype: A clone one base away is much larger, so this may be a read error. The chain has TRBV12-3 or TRBV12-4 and TRBJ2-5; the D gene is possibly TRBD1 (5 bases). The CDR3 is 15 amino acids. The CDR3 sequence: CASSSAVPNRETQYF. CDR3 DNA sequence: TGCGCCAGCAGCTCGGCCGTCCCCAACAGGGAGACCCAGTACTTC.

This clonotype was counted at least ten times. The genes are TRBV7-2 and TRBJ1-1; D gene unclear. The CDR3 is 13 residues long. The V gene lost 4 bases and the J gene lost 4 bases, with 10 bases spanning the gap. Germline V gives CDR1 SGHTA, CDR2 FQGNSA. CDR3 in amino acids: CASSSWLGTEAFF. CDR3 in DNA: TGTGCCAGCAGCTCGTGGCTTGGCACTGAAGCTTTCTTT. Supplemented by reference TRBV7-2 and TRBJ1-1, the full variable domain reads GAGVSQSPSNKVTEKGKDVELRCDPISGHTALYWYRQSLGQGLEFLIYFQGNSAPDKSGLPSDRFSAERTGGSVSTLTIQRTQQEDSAVYLCASSSWLGTEAFFGQGTRLTVV.

The chain recombines TRBV10-1 with TRBJ2-3; unclear D gene. CDR3 size: 16 residues. Between the trimmed V and J ends, which lost 3 bases and 4 bases, there was a span of 17 bases. Germline values: CDR1 WNHNN, CDR2 SYGVQD (reference sequence). CDR3 amino acids: CASSDPASGTSDTQYF. As DNA, the CDR3 is TGCGCCAGCAGTGATCCGGCTAGTGGAACCTCAGATACGCAGTATTTT.

The chain is built from TRBV20-1 and TRBJ2-1; the D is unclear. The V gene's germline CDR1 is DFQATT and CDR2 SNEGSKA (reference sequence). V lost 6 bases and J lost 0, with 12 bases in between. The CDR3 has 14 residues. The CDR3 reads CSATYESSYNEQFF. The CDR3 bases are TGCAGTGCCACGTATGAGAGCTCCTACAATGAGCAGTTCTTC.

In its sample, this clonotype was seen a few times. This chain connects TRBV18 to TRBJ2-7, with TRBD2 identical over 9 bases. The CDR3 has 16 residues. With 0 bases clipped from V and 5 bases from J, the junction kept 8 bases outside the gene matches. Germline CDR1 is KGHSH and CDR2 is LQKENI. The CDR3 is CASSPPGRGGADEQYF. The CDR3 coding sequence is TGTGCCAGCTCACCACCGGGGCGGGGGGGGGCCGACGAGCAGTACTTC.

V gene TRBV15 combines with J gene TRBJ2-1, with D unclear. The germline V and J ends were trimmed by 1 base and 0 bases, with 10 bases remaining between them. In germline, CDR1 is LNHNV, CDR2 YYDKDF (reference sequence). This CDR3 region has 16 residues. The CDR3 region has the DNA TGTGCCACCAGCAGAGTAGCAATGAGCTCCTACAATGAGCAGTTCTTC. Residues: CATSRVAMSSYNEQFF.

This sequence joins TRBV19 and TRBJ2-7; 10 nucleotides align to TRBD1. V lost 7 bases to trimming and J lost 4 bases; unmatched junction nucleotides: 7. CDR1 and CDR2 (germline): LNHDA, SQIVND (reference sequence). The CDR3 contains 14 residues. This CDR3 is CASTPRTGGYEQYF. CDR3 nucleotides: TGTGCCAGTACCCCTAGGACAGGGGGTTACGAGCAGTACTTC.

The chain carries TRBV4-1 and TRBJ2-7; TRBD2 matches 9 bases. The CDR3 sequence is 15 residues long. Germline V gene lookup returns CDR1 MGHRA and CDR2 YSYEKL. V was pared by 5 bases and J by 2 bases, with 7 bases of the junction left unmatched. CDR3 sequence (DNA): TGCGCCAGCAGCGTCCGACTAGCGGATCCCTACGAGCAGTACTTC. Protein sequence: CASSVRLADPYEQYF.

This clonotype was counted at least ten times. The gene calls are TRBV2 and TRBJ1-2, with a tentative D call TRBD1 (6 bases). The V end was cut by 6 bases, the J end by 5 bases, with 10 bases between. The CDR3 totals 12 residues. The germline CDR1 and CDR2 sequences are SNHLY and FYNNEI. The CDR3 reads CASRRGGYGYTF. The CDR3 DNA reads as TGTGCCAGCAGGAGGGGGGGGTATGGCTACACCTTC.

There are a few counts of this clonotype. V is TRBV28 and J is TRBJ2-1; the match to TRBD2 covers 11 bases. V dropped 1 base and J dropped 2; count of bases not matched to a gene: 4. This CDR3 has 17 residues. Looked up from germline, CDR1 is MDHEN and CDR2 is SYDVKM. The CDR3 region is CASSLSGLAVTYNEQFF. DNA for the CDR3: TGTGCCAGCAGTTTATCGGGACTAGCGGTTACCTACAATGAGCAGTTCTTC.